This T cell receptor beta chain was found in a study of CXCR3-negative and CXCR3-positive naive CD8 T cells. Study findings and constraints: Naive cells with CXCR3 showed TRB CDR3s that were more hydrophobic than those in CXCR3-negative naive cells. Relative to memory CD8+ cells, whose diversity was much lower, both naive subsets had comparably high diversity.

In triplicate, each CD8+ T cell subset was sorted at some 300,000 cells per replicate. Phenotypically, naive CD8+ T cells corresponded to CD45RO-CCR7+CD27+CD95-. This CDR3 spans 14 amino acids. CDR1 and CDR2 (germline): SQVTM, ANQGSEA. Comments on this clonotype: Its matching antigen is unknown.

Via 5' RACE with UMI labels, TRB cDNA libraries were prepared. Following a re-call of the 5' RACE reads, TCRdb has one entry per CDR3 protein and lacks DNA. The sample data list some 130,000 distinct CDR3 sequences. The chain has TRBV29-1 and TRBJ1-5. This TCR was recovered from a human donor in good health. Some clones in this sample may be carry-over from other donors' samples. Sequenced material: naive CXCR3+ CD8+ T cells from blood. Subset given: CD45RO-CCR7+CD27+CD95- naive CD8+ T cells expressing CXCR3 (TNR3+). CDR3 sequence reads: CSVEGPWSNQPQHF.